These T cell receptor beta chains were read from a single sample in a study of a mutant IDH1 vaccine in newly diagnosed glioma. No cognate antigen is known for these TCRs. Sequenced by immunoSEQ multiplex PCR; TCRdb stores in-frame clones only, minus some. The profile shows roughly 25,000 clones, around 79% of them singletons. The material was PBMCs, obtained from a glioma patient whose treatment included an IDH1 peptide vaccine. All receptors derive from a man aged 35 to 55 with glioma. The CDR3 runs from the conserved cysteine through the conserved F or W. Each record gives: J gene, V gene, D gene, clone size, CDR3 DNA, CDR3 protein. A D gene is named only where the DNA matches it firmly. Clone size is stated in some rows and not others, as once, few, many or a class when expanded.

J: TRBJ2-4
V: TRBV2
D: NA
size: NA
DNA: TGTGCCAGCAGTGGAGAGTGGTTAGTCAAAAACATTCAGTACTTC
CDR3: CASSGEWLVKNIQYF

J: TRBJ2-5
V: TRBV11-2
D: NA
size: NA
DNA: TGTGCCAGCAGCCCCCTAGAGACCCAGTACTTC
CDR3: CASSPLETQYF

J: TRBJ2-5
V: TRBV29-1
D: NA
size: few
DNA: TGCAGCGTTGCCCCCGGACAAGAGACCCAGTACTTC
CDR3: CSVAPGQETQYF

J: TRBJ2-1
V: TRBV27
D: NA
size: NA
DNA: TGTGCCAGCAGTTTTGGGGGTATCTACAATGAGCAGTTCTTC
CDR3: CASSFGGIYNEQFF

J: TRBJ2-1
V: TRBV11-3
D: TRBD2
size: few
DNA: TGTGCCAGCAAATCCCCGCGGACTAGCGGGAGTTCCTACAATGAGCAGTTCTTC
CDR3: CASKSPRTSGSSYNEQFF

J: TRBJ2-3
V: TRBV29-1
D: NA
size: NA
DNA: TGCAGCGCCCCGTTACCGGGACGCGAACTAAGCACAGATACGCAGTATTTT
CDR3: CSAPLPGRELSTDTQYF

J: TRBJ2-3
V: TRBV5-4
D: NA
size: NA
DNA: TGTGCCAGCAGCCCCCCCGGACCGTCGGCAGATACGCAGTATTTT
CDR3: CASSPPGPSADTQYF

J: TRBJ1-3
V: TRBV7-6
D: NA
size: NA
DNA: TGTGCCAGCAGCCAAACGGGGAAGGGATCTGGAAACACCATATATTTT
CDR3: CASSQTGKGSGNTIYF

J: TRBJ2-7
V: TRBV6-1
D: TRBD2
size: NA
DNA: TGTGCCAGCAGTGAAGCTGAAGCGGGAGCTCACGAGCAGTACTTC
CDR3: CASSEAEAGAHEQYF

J: TRBJ1-1
V: TRBV2
D: NA
size: NA
DNA: TGTGCCAGCAGTCGGGCCCCTGGGGGAGAAGCTTTCTTT
CDR3: CASSRAPGGEAFF

J: TRBJ2-2
V: TRBV10-3
D: TRBD1
size: NA
DNA: TGTGCCATCAGGGACAGGGAAAAATATTCCGGGGAGCTGTTTTTT
CDR3: CAIRDREKYSGELFF

J: TRBJ1-5
V: TRBV19
D: NA
size: once
DNA: TGTGCCAGCAAAGTCAGAGGAACATCACTTCGGACGGAGCCCCAGCATTTT
CDR3: CASKVRGTSLRTEPQHF

J: TRBJ2-1
V: TRBV5-4
D: NA
size: NA
DNA: TGTGCCAGCAGCTTGTGGGGGGATGAGCAGTTCTTC
CDR3: CASSLWGDEQFF

J: TRBJ2-7
V: TRBV11-2
D: NA
size: NA
DNA: TGTGCCAGCAGCTTATCACAGAATCACGAGCAGTACTTC
CDR3: CASSLSQNHEQYF

J: TRBJ1-1
V: TRBV18
D: TRBD1
size: few
DNA: TGTGCCAGCTCTCGGGACAGTAAGAACACTGAAGCTTTCTTT
CDR3: CASSRDSKNTEAFF

J: TRBJ2-5
V: TRBV10-3
D: TRBD1
size: NA
DNA: TGTGCCATCAGTGGCGACAGGGGTAATCAAGAGACCCAGTACTTC
CDR3: CAISGDRGNQETQYF

J: TRBJ1-5
V: TRBV11-2
D: NA
size: few
DNA: TGTGCCAGCAGCGGAGGATATGATCAGCCCCAGCATTTT
CDR3: CASSGGYDQPQHF

J: TRBJ2-4
V: TRBV6-6
D: NA
size: NA
DNA: TGTGCCAGCAGCGGACCGCATGGGGCCAAAAACATTCAGTACTTC
CDR3: CASSGPHGAKNIQYF

J: TRBJ2-2
V: TRBV19
D: NA
size: NA
DNA: TGTGCCGGGGCGGACCCGAACACCGGGGAGCTGTTTTTT
CDR3: CAGADPNTGELFF

J: TRBJ2-2
V: TRBV11-3
D: NA
size: NA
DNA: TGTGCCAGCAGCTTAGATCAGTGGGCCGGGGAGCTGTTTTTT
CDR3: CASSLDQWAGELFF

J: TRBJ1-2
V: TRBV6-5
D: NA
size: NA
DNA: TGTGCCAGCAGTTCTGGGGCCTCCTATGGCTACACCTTC
CDR3: CASSSGASYGYTF

J: TRBJ1-5
V: TRBV18
D: NA
size: NA
DNA: TGTGCCAGCTCAGCTTCTTATTATGAGTGGGGTCGGGGCAATCAGCCCCAGCATTTT
CDR3: CASSASYYEWGRGNQPQHF

J: TRBJ2-3
V: TRBV11-3
D: NA
size: NA
DNA: TGTGCCAGCAGCCGGACAGCGGCTGCGGCTACGCAGTATTTT
CDR3: CASSRTAAAATQYF

J: TRBJ1-5
V: TRBV7-9
D: TRBD1
size: few
DNA: TGTGCCAGCAGCCCGGGGACAGGGGGAAATCAGCCCCAGCATTTT
CDR3: CASSPGTGGNQPQHF

J: TRBJ2-3
V: TRBV5-1
D: TRBD1
size: NA
DNA: TGCGCCAGCAGCCCCGGGACAGACACAGATACGCAGTATTTT
CDR3: CASSPGTDTDTQYF

J: TRBJ2-2
V: TRBV11-3
D: TRBD2
size: NA
DNA: TGTGCCAGCAGCGCACTCAGACTAGCGGGAAACACCGGGGAGCTGTTTTTT
CDR3: CASSALRLAGNTGELFF

J: TRBJ1-5
V: TRBV6-6
D: NA
size: NA
DNA: TGTGCCAGCAGGGGCCCCAATCAGCCCCAGCATTTT
CDR3: CASRGPNQPQHF

J: TRBJ2-7
V: TRBV11-2
D: TRBD2
size: NA
DNA: TGTGCCAGCAGCCTCCTAGCGGGAGTACCCTACGAGCAGTACTTC
CDR3: CASSLLAGVPYEQYF

J: TRBJ1-4
V: TRBV6-5
D: NA
size: NA
DNA: TGTGCCAGCAGTTTACTTGACAGGAATGTCCTGTTTTTT
CDR3: CASSLLDRNVLFF

J: TRBJ2-2
V: TRBV11-3
D: TRBD2
size: once
DNA: TGTGCCAGCAGCGCAAAAGCGGGAGGGGGAAACACCGGGGAGCTGTTTTTT
CDR3: CASSAKAGGGNTGELFF

J: TRBJ2-2
V: TRBV27
D: NA
size: NA
DNA: TGTGCCAGCAGTTTGGGGGCTAGCAGGGAGCTGTTTTTT
CDR3: CASSLGASRELFF